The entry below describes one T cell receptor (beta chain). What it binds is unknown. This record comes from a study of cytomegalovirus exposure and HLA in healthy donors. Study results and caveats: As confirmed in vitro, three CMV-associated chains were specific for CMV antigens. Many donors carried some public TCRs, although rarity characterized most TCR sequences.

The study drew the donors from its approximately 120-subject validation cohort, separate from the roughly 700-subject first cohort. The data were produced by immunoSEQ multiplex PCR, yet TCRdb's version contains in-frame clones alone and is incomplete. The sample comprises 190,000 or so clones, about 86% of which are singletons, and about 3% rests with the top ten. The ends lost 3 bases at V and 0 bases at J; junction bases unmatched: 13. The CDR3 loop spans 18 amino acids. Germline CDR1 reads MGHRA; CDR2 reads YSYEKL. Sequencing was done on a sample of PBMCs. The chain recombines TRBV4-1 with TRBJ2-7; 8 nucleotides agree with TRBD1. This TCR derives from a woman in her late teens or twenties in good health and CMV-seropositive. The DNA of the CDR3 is TGCGCCAGCAGCCACCACCCCCCCGACAGGGGCACCTCCTACGAGCAGTACTTC. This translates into CASSHHPPDRGTSYEQYF.